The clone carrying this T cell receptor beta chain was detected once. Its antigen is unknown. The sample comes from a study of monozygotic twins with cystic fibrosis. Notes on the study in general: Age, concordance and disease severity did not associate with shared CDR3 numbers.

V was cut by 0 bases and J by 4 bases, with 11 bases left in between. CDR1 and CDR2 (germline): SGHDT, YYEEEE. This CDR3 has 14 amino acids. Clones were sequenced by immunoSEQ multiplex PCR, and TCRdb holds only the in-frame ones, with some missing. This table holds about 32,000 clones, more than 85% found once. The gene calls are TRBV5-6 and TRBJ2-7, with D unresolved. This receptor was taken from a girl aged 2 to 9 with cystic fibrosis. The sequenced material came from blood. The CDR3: CASSLANSVYEQYF. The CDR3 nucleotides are TGTGCCAGCAGCTTGGCCAACTCAGTATACGAGCAGTACTTC.